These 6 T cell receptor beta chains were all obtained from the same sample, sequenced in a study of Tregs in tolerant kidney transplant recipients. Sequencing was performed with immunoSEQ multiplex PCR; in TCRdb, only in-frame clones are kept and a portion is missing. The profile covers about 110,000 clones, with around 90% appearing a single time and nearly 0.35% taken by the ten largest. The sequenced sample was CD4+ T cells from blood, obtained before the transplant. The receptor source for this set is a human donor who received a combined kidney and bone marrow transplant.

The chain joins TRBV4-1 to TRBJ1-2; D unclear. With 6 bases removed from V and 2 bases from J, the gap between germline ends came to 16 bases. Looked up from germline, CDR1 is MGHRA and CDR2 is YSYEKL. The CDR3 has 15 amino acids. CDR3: CASSGLGGGNYGYTF. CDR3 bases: TGCGCCAGCAGTGGGTTGGGAGGCGGCAACTATGGCTACACCTTC.

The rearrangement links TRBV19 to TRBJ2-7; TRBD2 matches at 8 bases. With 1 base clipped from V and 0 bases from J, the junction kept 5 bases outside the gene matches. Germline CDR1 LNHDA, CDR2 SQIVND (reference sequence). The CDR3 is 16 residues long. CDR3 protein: CASSIGGGRPSYEQYF. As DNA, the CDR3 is TGTGCCAGTAGTATAGGGGGCGGGAGGCCCTCCTACGAGCAGTACTTC.

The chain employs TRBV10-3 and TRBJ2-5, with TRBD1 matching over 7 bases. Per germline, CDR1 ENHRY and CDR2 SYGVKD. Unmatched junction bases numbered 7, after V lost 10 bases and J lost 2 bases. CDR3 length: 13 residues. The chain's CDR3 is CATTRGQQETQYF. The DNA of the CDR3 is TGTGCCACCACCCGGGGACAGCAAGAGACCCAGTACTTC.

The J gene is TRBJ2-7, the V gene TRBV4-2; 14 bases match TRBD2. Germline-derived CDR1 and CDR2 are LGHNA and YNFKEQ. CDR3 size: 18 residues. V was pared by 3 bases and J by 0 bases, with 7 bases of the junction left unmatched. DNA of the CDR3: TGTGCCAGCAGCCAGAAGGGACTAGCGGGGGTGGTCTCCTACGAGCAGTACTTC. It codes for CASSQKGLAGVVSYEQYF.

The CDR3 nucleotides read TGTGCCTGGAGTCCCGCCGGGGACTATGGCTACACCTTC. Protein product: CAWSPAGDYGYTF. The J gene is TRBJ1-2, the V gene TRBV30; D ambiguous. V lost 2 bases and J lost 3, with 10 bases in between. CDR3 length: 13 residues. CDR1 is GTSNPN and CDR2 is SVGIG in the germline V gene (reference sequence).

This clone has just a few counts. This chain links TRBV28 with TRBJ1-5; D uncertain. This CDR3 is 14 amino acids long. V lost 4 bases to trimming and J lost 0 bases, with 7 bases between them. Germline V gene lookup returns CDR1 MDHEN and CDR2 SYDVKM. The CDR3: CASSSGGSNQPQHF. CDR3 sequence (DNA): TGTGCCAGCAGTTCGGGAGGTAGCAATCAGCCCCAGCATTTT. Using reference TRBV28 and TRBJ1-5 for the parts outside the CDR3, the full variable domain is DVKVTQSSRYLVKRTGEKVFLECVQDMDHENMFWYRQDPGLGLRLIYFSYDVKMKEKGDIPEGYSVSREKKERFSLILESASTNQTSMYLCASSSGGSNQPQHFGDGTRLSIL.